Below, 27 T cell receptor beta chains from the same sample are listed, as sequenced in a study of blood T cell repertoires in COVID-19 (dated by TCRdb to 2018 to 2021). Library construction relied on the immunoSEQ multiplex PCR assay. TCRdb holds this immuneACCESS table with in-frame rearrangements only. Some clones are missing; in checked studies, unresolved V genes explain under half, and the rest has no known cause. The sample records roughly 150,000 clones, under 90% of which are singletons. The ten largest clones add up to 15% to 20% of the sample. Material: PBMCs or T cells enriched from blood (not recorded which). These receptors all stem from a man aged 55 to 70 who had recovered from COVID-19.

The rearrangement joins TRBV5-4 to TRBJ1-1; no definite D call. The V gene lost 4 bases and the J gene lost 2 bases, with 9 bases spanning the gap. Germline CDR1 is SGHNT and CDR2 is YYREEE (reference sequence). The CDR3 sequence is 13 residues long. The CDR3 nucleotides read TGTGCCAGCAGCCGCGGGAGTAACACTGAAGCTTTCTTT. Translation: CASSRGSNTEAFF.

The DNA for the CDR3 is TGCGCCAGCAGCTTACAGGTTTCCCGTCGCACCGGGGAGCTGTTTTTT. Amino acid sequence: CASSLQVSRRTGELFF. The chain is built from TRBV5-1 and TRBJ2-2, with D possibly matching TRBD1 (5 bases). CDR1 and CDR2 from the germline V gene are SGHRS and YFSETQ. Trimming cost V 2 bases and J 4 bases, with 15 bases left between them. CDR3 size: 16 residues.

The CDR3 protein is CATSDSDRENTGELFF. The DNA for the CDR3 is TGTGCCACCAGTGATTCGGACAGGGAGAACACCGGGGAGCTGTTTTTT. The rearrangement joins TRBV24-1 to TRBJ2-2; TRBD1 aligns across 8 bases. The ends lost 2 bases at V and 1 base at J; junction bases unmatched: 2. The CDR3 loop spans 16 amino acids. Germline values: CDR1 KGHDR, CDR2 SFDVKD.

This rearrangement joins TRBV3-1 (or the pseudogene TRBV3-2) to TRBJ1-1, with a tentative D call TRBD1 (6 bases). This CDR3 has 14 amino acids. Germline values: CDR1 LGHDT, CDR2 YNNKEL (reference sequence). Trimming cost V 6 bases and J 0 bases, with 11 bases left between them. The CDR3 bases are TGTGCCAGCAGTGTACAGGGCATGAACACTGAAGCTTTCTTT. Its protein product is CASSVQGMNTEAFF.

This rearrangement joins TRBV5-8 to TRBJ2-2; 9 nucleotides align to TRBD1. Germline loops: CDR1 SGHTS, CDR2 YDEGEE. The CDR3 has 15 residues. Unmatched junction bases numbered 4, after V lost 0 bases and J lost 7 bases. The CDR3 is CASSLEDRGRGELFF. CDR3 coding DNA: TGTGCCAGCAGCTTGGAGGACAGGGGCCGCGGGGAGCTGTTTTTT. The full variable domain, its missing parts supplied by reference TRBV5-8 and TRBJ2-2, is EAGVTQSPTHLIKTRGQQATLRCSPISGHTSVYWYQQALGLGLQFLLWYDEGEERNRGNFPPRFSGRQFPNYSSELNVNALELEDSALYLCASSLEDRGRGELFFGEGSRLTVL.

The CDR3 protein is CASSYHIGRGNGYTF. The DNA for the CDR3 is TGTGCCAGCAGCTATCACATAGGCAGGGGCAATGGCTACACCTTC. V gene TRBV7-2 combines with J gene TRBJ1-2; tentatively, D is TRBD1 (6 bases). CDR3 length: 15 amino acids. Germline V gene sequence: CDR1 SGHTA, CDR2 FQGNSA. The V end lost 4 bases, the J end lost 6 bases, and 18 bases lay between the germline ends.

V is TRBV5-1 and J is TRBJ1-4; perhaps TRBD1 as D (5 bases). Germline V CDR1 and CDR2: SGHRS, YFSETQ. Between the trimmed V and J ends, which lost 4 bases and 2 bases, there was a span of 21 bases. The CDR3 contains 18 residues. The CDR3 DNA follows: TGCGCCAGCAGCCCCCGGGGGGTAAGGGAGGCTACTAATGAAAAACTGTTTTTT. Encoded protein: CASSPRGVREATNEKLFF. Looking up the rest from reference TRBV5-1 and TRBJ1-4 gives the full variable domain: KAGVTQTPRYLIKTRGQQVTLSCSPISGHRSVSWYQQTPGQGLQFLFEYFSETQRNKGNFPGRFSGRQFSNSRSEMNVSTLELGDSALYLCASSPRGVREATNEKLFFGSGTQLSVL.

There are a few counts of this clone. The V and J genes are TRBV28 and TRBJ1-6; possibly TRBD1 for D (6 bases). The CDR3 sequence is 17 residues long. Between the trimmed V and J ends, which lost 4 bases and 4 bases, there was a span of 17 bases. Germline CDR1 and CDR2: MDHEN and SYDVKM. The chain's CDR3 is CASSSPSTGGYNSPLHF. The DNA of the CDR3 is TGTGCCAGCAGTTCCCCCTCGACAGGAGGTTATAATTCACCCCTCCACTTT.

The genes are TRBV10-3 and TRBJ2-1; 8 nucleotides match TRBD1. Germline CDR1 and CDR2: ENHRY and SYGVKD. Unmatched junction bases numbered 6, after V lost 6 bases and J lost 5 bases. CDR3 length: 14 amino acids. In DNA, the CDR3 is TGTGCCATCAGACCGGGACAGGTCAACAATGAGCAGTTCTTC. The encoded protein is CAIRPGQVNNEQFF.

J is TRBJ1-3 and V is TRBV28, with 9 nucleotides matching TRBD1. The CDR3 runs 16 residues. J gave up 4 bases and V 5 bases, and 9 bases lay outside the gene matches. Germline loops: CDR1 MDHEN, CDR2 SYDVKM. This CDR3 reads CASSRTGTGSGNTIYF. CDR3 bases: TGTGCCAGCAGTCGCACCGGGACAGGGTCGGGAAACACCATATATTTT. Full variable domain (missing parts from reference TRBV28 and TRBJ1-3): DVKVTQSSRYLVKRTGEKVFLECVQDMDHENMFWYRQDPGLGLRLIYFSYDVKMKEKGDIPEGYSVSREKKERFSLILESASTNQTSMYLCASSRTGTGSGNTIYFGEGSWLTVV.

The chain uses TRBV5-4 and TRBJ2-1, with 8 bases lining up with TRBD2. Losses at the gene ends were 2 bases for V and 10 bases for J; bases not matched to a gene: 14. Looked up from germline, CDR1 is SGHNT and CDR2 is YYREEE (reference sequence). CDR3 length: 16 residues. CDR3: CASSFEGGSGMREQFF. The CDR3 nucleotides are TGTGCCAGCAGCTTCGAGGGGGGTAGCGGGATGAGAGAGCAGTTCTTC.

Comments on this clone: Possible read error: a much larger clone is one base away. The V and J genes are TRBV9 and TRBJ1-3, with TRBD1 identical over 7 bases. Per germline, CDR1 SGDLS and CDR2 YYNGEE. Germline trimming cut 3 bases from V and 2 bases from J; bases unmatched to any gene: 5. This CDR3 has 15 amino acids. The CDR3 loop reads CASSAAGTAGNTIYF. CDR3 DNA: TGTGCCAGCAGCGCAGCCGGGACAGCTGGAAACACCATATATTTT. Using reference TRBV9 and TRBJ1-3 for the parts outside the CDR3, the full variable domain is DSGVTQTPKHLITATGQRVTLRCSPRSGDLSVYWYQQSLDQGLQFLIQYYNGEERAKGNILERFSAQQFPDLHSELNLSSLELGDSALYFCASSAAGTAGNTIYFGEGSWLTVV.

This clone has only one observation. V usage is TRBV5-4 and J usage is TRBJ2-7; D possibly corresponds to TRBD1 (5 bases). The CDR3 consists of 14 residues. CDR1 and CDR2 from the germline V gene are SGHNT and YYREEE (reference sequence). The V gene lost 5 bases and the J gene lost 0 bases, with 12 bases spanning the gap. The CDR3 nucleotides read TGTGCCAGCAGGGATAAGACAGTCTCCTACGAGCAGTACTTC. It translates to CASRDKTVSYEQYF.

The rearrangement joins TRBV5-1 to TRBJ1-2; the match to TRBD1 covers 11 bases. Trimming removed 3 bases from V and 6 bases from J; junction bases left unmatched: 10. The CDR3 is made up of 16 amino acids. Germline loops: CDR1 SGHRS, CDR2 YFSETQ. As DNA, the CDR3 is TGCGCCAGCAGCTCCAACCAGCCGGGACAGGGGGATGGCTACACCTTC. Translated, it gives CASSSNQPGQGDGYTF.

CDR3 in DNA: TGTGCCTGGGGCAGGGTTCCCCGTGGCTCACCCCTCCACTTT. It specifies CAWGRVPRGSPLHF. The V call is TRBV30, the J call TRBJ1-6; D might be TRBD1 (5 bases). The CDR3 loop spans 14 amino acids. Germline lookup yields CDR1 GTSNPN and CDR2 SVGIG (reference sequence). Trimming stripped 5 bases from V and 10 bases from J, with 18 bases between.

This clone was seen just once. CDR3 sequence: CASSLRASGRVTYEQYF. DNA of the CDR3: TGTGCCAGCAGTTTAAGGGCTAGCGGGAGGGTTACCTACGAGCAGTACTTC. The chain is built from TRBV27 and TRBJ2-7; 12 bases fit TRBD2. The CDR3 extends over 17 amino acids. In germline, CDR1 is MNHEY, CDR2 SMNVEV (reference sequence). V was clipped by 2 bases and J by 2 bases; unmatched bases: 7.

The rearrangement uses TRBV20-1 and TRBJ1-1; D is undetermined. In germline, CDR1 is DFQATT, CDR2 SNEGSKA (reference sequence). The CDR3 runs 13 residues. V lost 3 bases, J lost 0 bases, and 8 bases lay in between. This CDR3 reads CSASWQMNTEAFF. The CDR3 DNA follows: TGCAGTGCTAGTTGGCAGATGAACACTGAAGCTTTCTTT.

The V gene is TRBV24-1, the J gene TRBJ2-1; 8 positions match TRBD2. CDR3 length equals 14 residues. V lost 5 bases, J lost 7 bases, and 6 bases stayed unmatched. Germline values: CDR1 KGHDR, CDR2 SFDVKD. CDR3 nucleotides: TGTGCCACCAGTGGTGAGCGGGAGTGGAATGAGCAGTTCTTC. It translates to CATSGEREWNEQFF.

The chain employs TRBV7-2 and TRBJ2-5; possible D gene TRBD1, 6 bases. CDR1 is SGHTA, CDR2 FQGNSA, per germline. The V end was cut by 2 bases, the J end by 2 bases, with 12 bases between. The CDR3 loop spans 15 amino acids. DNA of the CDR3: TGTGCCAGCAGCTTACAGGGGAGTAAACAAGAGACCCAGTACTTC. Translating gives CASSLQGSKQETQYF.

This clone was detected a few times. The chain uses TRBV2 and TRBJ2-3; no definite D call. The V end was cut by 3 bases, the J end by 0 bases, with 10 bases between. Per the germline V gene, CDR1 is SNHLY and CDR2 is FYNNEI. This CDR3 comprises 15 residues. CDR3 amino acids: CASSERVRSTDTQYF. The DNA for the CDR3 is TGTGCCAGCAGTGAGCGCGTTCGGAGCACAGATACGCAGTATTTT.

V is TRBV27 and J is TRBJ1-5; the match to TRBD1 covers 9 bases. CDR3 size: 16 residues. The V gene's germline CDR1 is MNHEY and CDR2 SMNVEV (reference sequence). V dropped 5 bases and J dropped 4; count of bases not matched to a gene: 9. The CDR3 here is CASSQWGQGKNQPQHF. The CDR3 DNA reads as TGTGCCAGCAGTCAATGGGGACAGGGTAAGAATCAGCCCCAGCATTTT.

This chain links TRBV2 with TRBJ2-7, with TRBD2 as a possible D gene (6 bases). Trimming removed 3 bases at V and 2 bases at J, with 17 bases between. The germline gives CDR1 SNHLY, CDR2 FYNNEI. The CDR3 loop spans 16 amino acids. CDR3 in DNA: TGTGCCAGCAGTGACGCGCGGGGCGCAAACGCCTACGAGCAGTACTTC. As protein: CASSDARGANAYEQYF. Combining the CDR3 with reference TRBV2 and TRBJ2-7 gives the whole variable domain EPEVTQTPSHQVTQMGQEVILRCVPISNHLYFYWYRQILGQKVEFLVSFYNNEISEKSEIFDDQFSVERPDGSNFTLKIRSTKLEDSAMYFCASSDARGANAYEQYFGPGTRLTVT.

This chain connects TRBV30 to TRBJ1-3; TRBD1 is a possible D gene (5 bases). The CDR3 is 15 amino acids. The germline V gene encodes CDR1 GTSNPN and CDR2 SVGIG (reference sequence). Trimming shortened V by 0 bases and J by 5 bases, and 14 bases separated the two germline ends. The CDR3 DNA is TGTGCCTGGAGTGTAAGGACAAGGGGAAGAAACACCATATATTTT. Protein: CAWSVRTRGRNTIYF.

This clone showed up just once. V and J are TRBV29-1 and TRBJ1-1; 10 bases map to TRBD1. Germline V lookup: CDR1 SQVTM, CDR2 ANQGSEA. Trimming at V came to 4 bases and at J to 2 bases, leaving 1 base not matched to a gene. This CDR3 has 13 amino acids. CDR3 in amino acids: CSVATGGNTEAFF. CDR3 nucleotides: TGCAGCGTTGCGACAGGGGGCAACACTGAAGCTTTCTTT.

CDR3 sequence (DNA): TGTGCCAGCAGCTTGAGGGTACAGGGTGAAGCTTTCTTT. This encodes CASSLRVQGEAFF. V usage is TRBV5-5 and J usage is TRBJ1-1, with D perhaps TRBD1 (6 bases). Trimming pared 1 base from V and 7 bases from J, leaving 11 bases between. CDR1 is SGHKS, CDR2 YYEKEE, per germline (reference sequence). This CDR3 has 13 residues.

The chain couples TRBV27 to TRBJ2-7; possibly TRBD2 for D (6 bases). V lost 1 base, J lost 6 bases, and 13 bases lay in between. The CDR3 sequence is 14 residues long. CDR1 and CDR2 from the germline V gene are MNHEY and SMNVEV (reference sequence). The CDR3 here is CASSLWGGDSEQYF. The CDR3, as DNA: TGTGCCAGCAGTTTATGGGGAGGAGACAGCGAGCAGTACTTC.

This rearrangement joins TRBV14 to TRBJ1-1, with no clear D. CDR3 size: 14 residues. V lost 0 bases and J lost 4, with 9 bases in between. Germline assignment: CDR1 SGHDN and CDR2 FVKESK. The CDR3 loop reads CASSQDLAGTEAFF. The CDR3 DNA reads as TGTGCCAGCAGCCAAGATCTTGCGGGCACTGAAGCTTTCTTT.